Below, 11 T cell receptor beta chains from the same sample are listed, as sequenced in a study of cytomegalovirus exposure and HLA in healthy donors. The PCR had 60 Vbeta and 13 Jbeta primers. The table came from immunoSEQ multiplex PCR; TCRdb's copy has only in-frame clones and leaves some out. Of fewer than 200,000 clones in the sample, around 80% were seen once. The specimen was PBMCs. The receptors originated from a female donor in good health and CMV-seronegative.

The chain is built from TRBV6-5 and TRBJ1-2; tentatively, D is TRBD1 (6 bases). The ends were cut back, 5 bases at V and 4 bases at J, with 11 bases in the middle. Germline CDR1 MNHEY, CDR2 SVGAGI. This CDR3 spans 13 amino acids. The CDR3 here is CASSPGHSYGYTF. The CDR3 DNA follows: TGTGCCAGCAGTCCGGGACACAGCTATGGCTACACCTTC.

The genes are TRBV9 and TRBJ1-6; TRBD1 aligns across 11 bases. The germline V gene encodes CDR1 SGDLS and CDR2 YYNGEE. The CDR3 spans 15 residues. V dropped 5 bases and J dropped 9; count of bases not matched to a gene: 7. The CDR3 DNA follows: TGTGCCAGCAGGGGAGGACAGGGGGCATCTTCACCCCTCCACTTT. This encodes CASRGGQGASSPLHF.

The chain joins TRBV29-1 to TRBJ2-7, with TRBD2 matching over 9 bases. CDR1 is SQVTM, CDR2 ANQGSEA, per germline. This CDR3 spans 14 amino acids. Unmatched junction bases numbered 7, after V lost 2 bases and J lost 5 bases. CDR3 protein: CSVESGLASHEQYF. The CDR3 DNA sequence: TGCAGCGTTGAATCGGGACTAGCTTCCCACGAGCAGTACTTC.

The V gene is TRBV19, the J gene TRBJ1-3; no firm D call. Looked up from germline, CDR1 is LNHDA and CDR2 is SQIVND (reference sequence). The CDR3 spans 11 residues. CDR3 protein: CAMEAGNTIYF. The CDR3 region has the DNA TGTGCTATGGAGGCGGGAAACACCATATATTTT.

This clone was seen only once. CDR3 region: CASPGLKYEQYF. As DNA, the CDR3 is TGTGCCTCCCCGGGACTCAAATACGAGCAGTACTTC. The chain recombines TRBV10-3 with TRBJ2-5, with D possibly TRBD2 on 6 matching bases. The J call may be mistaken, given a closer DNA end match to TRBJ2-7. The CDR3 extends over 12 amino acids. Germline V gene lookup returns CDR1 ENHRY and CDR2 SYGVKD.

The chain employs TRBV2 and TRBJ1-1; TRBD1 agrees at 7 bases. CDR1 is SNHLY and CDR2 is FYNNEI in the germline V gene. The CDR3 totals 15 residues. V lost 5 bases, J lost 0 bases, and 6 bases stayed unmatched. The CDR3 DNA follows: TGTGCCAGCAGTCCCTATAGGGGGCTGAACACTGAAGCTTTCTTT. Translation: CASSPYRGLNTEAFF.

The chain joins TRBV30 to TRBJ2-6, with D possibly TRBD1 on 6 matching bases. This CDR3 region has 16 residues. The V end lost 5 bases, the J end lost 0 bases, and 14 bases lay between the germline ends. The germline CDR1 and CDR2 sequences are GTSNPN and SVGIG (reference sequence). As DNA, the CDR3 is TGTGCCTGGGTACAGGGAAATCCCTCTGGGGCCAACGTCCTGACTTTC. This codes for CAWVQGNPSGANVLTF.

Only a few counts were recorded for this clone. This chain connects TRBV11-2 to TRBJ1-2; tentative D call: TRBD1 (6 bases). V was clipped by 1 base and J by 4 bases, with 19 bases between them. Germline-derived CDR1 and CDR2 are SGHAT and FQNNGV. This CDR3 is built from 17 residues. The CDR3 DNA is TGTGCCAGCAGCTTAGTAGGGGGGGCCGCGCCTCGCTATGGCTACACCTTC. Amino acid sequence: CASSLVGGAAPRYGYTF.

The rearrangement uses TRBV5-1 and TRBJ2-7, with 8 bases aligning to TRBD1. The trim removed 5 bases at V and 4 bases at J, leaving 14 bases unmatched. This CDR3 has 16 residues. CDR1 is SGHRS and CDR2 is YFSETQ in the germline V gene. The CDR3: CASRPSGDRGGYEQYF. The CDR3 coding sequence is TGCGCCAGCAGACCTTCAGGCGACAGGGGCGGTTACGAGCAGTACTTC.

The rearrangement uses TRBV6-5 and TRBJ1-5; TRBD1 might be the D (5 bases). Germline CDR1 MNHEY, CDR2 SVGAGI. The ends were cut back, 5 bases at V and 4 bases at J, with 15 bases in the middle. The CDR3 runs to 15 residues. The CDR3 region is CASSPIQGTNQPQHF. The CDR3 region has the DNA TGTGCCAGCAGTCCCATCCAGGGAACAAATCAGCCCCAGCATTTT.

The chain uses TRBV7-2 and TRBJ2-7; TRBD1 agrees at 7 bases. This CDR3 spans 14 amino acids. V lost 6 bases, J lost 0 bases, and 5 bases stayed unmatched. Germline V gene sequence: CDR1 SGHTA, CDR2 FQGNSA. The chain's CDR3 is CASSLTGSSYEQYF. CDR3 in DNA: TGTGCCAGCAGTTTGACAGGGAGCTCCTACGAGCAGTACTTC.